Each of the 19 T cell receptor beta chains below was sequenced from the same sample in a study of identical twins. A single record per CDR3 protein comes from TCRdb applying MiXCR to the 5' RACE reads. The table records approximately 1.8 million distinct CDR3 sequences, roughly a third of them present only once. The sample was cord blood. Source of these receptors: a newborn girl in good health.

This clonotype was observed a handful of times. The chain recombines TRBV10-3 with TRBJ2-3; 13 bases agree with TRBD2. The CDR3 contains 16 residues. The junction had 5 bases not matched to a gene; V was cut back by 6 bases and J by 2 bases. The germline gives CDR1 ENHRY, CDR2 SYGVKD. Here the CDR3 reads CAIRRTSGGTTDTQYF. The CDR3 bases are TGTGCCATCAGACGGACTAGCGGGGGAACCACAGATACGCAGTATTTT.

This clonotype showed up just once. The CDR3 protein is CASSQEDRPYEQYF. Here the CDR3 DNA reads TGCGCCAGCAGCCAAGAGGACAGGCCCTACGAGCAGTACTTC. The chain carries TRBV4-1 and TRBJ2-7, with 7 bases matching TRBD1. The CDR3 has 14 amino acids. CDR1 is MGHRA, CDR2 YSYEKL, per germline. V shed 0 bases and J 2 bases; nucleotides not matched to a gene: 1.

The chain is built from TRBV5-1 and TRBJ1-1, with a possible D match to TRBD1 (6 bases). V was clipped by 4 bases and J by 1 base, with 17 bases between them. The CDR3 loop spans 16 amino acids. The germline CDR1 and CDR2 sequences are SGHRS and YFSETQ. The CDR3 bases are TGCGCCAGCAGCCCGACGTGGGGGGCGAGGAACACTGAAGCTTTCTTT. Translated: CASSPTWGARNTEAFF.

DNA of the CDR3: TGTGCCAGCAGCCCCGGGACTAGCGGGAGATTGGAGACCCAGTACTTC. It translates to CASSPGTSGRLETQYF. V gene TRBV6-5 combines with J gene TRBJ2-5, with 14 bases fitting TRBD2. Germline-derived CDR1 and CDR2 are MNHEY and SVGAGI. The V gene end was trimmed by 6 bases and the J gene end by 5 bases; junction bases not matched to a gene: 8. The CDR3 is made up of 16 amino acids.

The rearrangement uses TRBV20-1 and TRBJ1-6, with D uncertain. V was cut by 1 base and J by 2 bases, with 9 bases left in between. This CDR3 has 15 residues. The germline CDR1 and CDR2 sequences are DFQATT and SNEGSKA (reference sequence). This chain's CDR3 is CSARVKLTYNSPLHF. The CDR3 DNA follows: TGCAGTGCTAGAGTCAAATTGACCTATAATTCACCCCTCCACTTT.

V usage is TRBV24-1 and J usage is TRBJ2-3; 9 bases are shared with TRBD2. The J segment lost 4 bases and the V segment lost 9 bases, leaving 4 bases of the junction unmatched. Germline V gives CDR1 KGHDR, CDR2 SFDVKD. The CDR3 is 13 residues long. The CDR3 is CATGGGAPDTQYF. The DNA of the CDR3 is TGTGCCACCGGCGGGGGGGCCCCAGATACGCAGTATTTT.

This clonotype was seen more than once but under ten times. The CDR3 DNA is TGTGCCAGCAGTCTCGAAGGCTATCCGGCCTACGAGCAGTACTTC. This sequence encodes CASSLEGYPAYEQYF. This chain joins TRBV7-2 and TRBJ2-7; no clear D gene. Germline CDR1 is SGHTA and CDR2 is FQGNSA. The CDR3 spans 15 residues. V was pared by 6 bases and J by 2 bases, with 17 bases between.

In its sample, this clonotype was seen many times. The chain links TRBV29-1 to TRBJ2-1; TRBD2 agrees at 12 bases. CDR3 length: 12 residues. The ends lost 7 bases at V and 12 bases at J; junction bases unmatched: 7. CDR1 and CDR2 from the germline V gene are SQVTM and ANQGSEA. Here the CDR3 reads CSASSGRGAQFF. In nucleotides, the CDR3 is TGCAGCGCTTCTAGCGGGAGGGGTGCGCAGTTCTTC.

The table lists this clonotype with a few counts. CDR3 in DNA: TGCAGTGGTGGGACAGGGCATGAAAAACTGTTTTTT. This sequence encodes CSGGTGHEKLFF. The chain carries TRBV20-1 and TRBJ1-4, with 9 bases that match TRBD1. The CDR3 contains 12 residues. With 7 bases clipped from V and 6 bases from J, the junction kept 3 bases outside the gene matches. Looked up from germline, CDR1 is DFQATT and CDR2 is SNEGSKA (reference sequence).

V is TRBV29-1 and J is TRBJ1-4; 11 nucleotides match TRBD1. Germline CDR1 reads SQVTM; CDR2 reads ANQGSEA. After removal of 0 bases from V and 5 bases from J, the junction contained 8 bases not matched to a gene. CDR3 size: 17 residues. The CDR3: CSVEDRSRDRGNEKLFF. The CDR3 coding sequence is TGCAGCGTTGAAGATAGGAGCCGGGACAGGGGGAATGAAAAACTGTTTTTT. Supplemented by reference TRBV29-1 and TRBJ1-4, the full variable domain reads SAVISQKPSRDICQRGTSLTIQCQVDSQVTMMFWYRQQPGQSLTLIATANQGSEATYESGFVIDKFPISRPNLTFSTLTVSNMSPEDSSIYLCSVEDRSRDRGNEKLFFGSGTQLSVL.

The chain recombines TRBV20-1 with TRBJ2-1; 8 bases are shared with TRBD1. Near its end, the DNA agrees better with TRBJ2-7, so the J call may be wrong. CDR1 and CDR2 (germline): DFQATT, SNEGSKA (reference sequence). The CDR3 has 14 residues. CDR3 in amino acids: CSAKAGGLYNEQYF. As DNA, the CDR3 is TGCAGTGCGAAGGCAGGGGGCCTATACAATGAGCAGTACTTC.

The gene calls are TRBV28 and TRBJ2-1; TRBD2 matches 12 bases. This CDR3 contains 17 residues. Germline values: CDR1 MDHEN, CDR2 SYDVKM. V lost 3 bases and J lost 6; bases outside the gene matches: 9. CDR3 in DNA: TGTGCCAGCAGTTTGCCCCCTCCGGGACTAGCGGGCAATGAGCAGTTCTTC. It yields the protein CASSLPPPGLAGNEQFF. Filled out from reference TRBV28 and TRBJ2-1, the complete variable domain reads DVKVTQSSRYLVKRTGEKVFLECVQDMDHENMFWYRQDPGLGLRLIYFSYDVKMKEKGDIPEGYSVSREKKERFSLILESASTNQTSMYLCASSLPPPGLAGNEQFFGPGTRLTVL.

The V gene is TRBV27, the J gene TRBJ2-7; 10 bases fit TRBD2. Germline V lookup: CDR1 MNHEY, CDR2 SMNVEV (reference sequence). The ends lost 4 bases at V and 4 bases at J; junction bases unmatched: 10. The length of the CDR3 is 16 residues. The CDR3 bases are TGTGCCAGCAGTTCTCTAGCGGGAGTTAGATCGTACGAGCAGTACTTC. Protein sequence: CASSSLAGVRSYEQYF.

This clonotype was counted a few times. The CDR3 DNA reads as TGTGCCAGCAGAGGGACTAGCGGGGGGGCGGGAAATGAGCAGTTCTTC. This gives the protein CASRGTSGGAGNEQFF. The chain has TRBV6-6 and TRBJ2-1; 16 bases map to TRBD2. Germline CDR1 MNHNY, CDR2 SVGAGI (reference sequence). With V trimmed by 6 bases and J by 7 bases, 6 bases remained unmatched. This CDR3 region has 16 residues.

CDR3 in amino acids: CSASDPGVSQPQHF. CDR3 coding DNA: TGCAGTGCTAGCGATCCAGGGGTAAGTCAGCCCCAGCATTTT. The rearrangement joins TRBV20-1 to TRBJ1-5; D is perhaps TRBD1 (6 bases). V was trimmed by 3 bases and J by 6 bases, leaving 15 bases between them. There are 14 residues in the CDR3. Germline assignment: CDR1 DFQATT and CDR2 SNEGSKA (reference sequence).

V is TRBV2 and J is TRBJ2-3, with TRBD1 matching over 8 bases. The CDR3 runs to 12 residues. The ends lost 8 bases at V and 4 bases at J; junction bases unmatched: 2. Germline-derived CDR1 and CDR2 are SNHLY and FYNNEI. The CDR3 nucleotides read TGTGCCAGCCAGGGGGCGGCAGATACGCAGTATTTT. It specifies CASQGAADTQYF.

J is TRBJ1-5 and V is TRBV6-1, with D uncertain. Trimming removed 5 bases from V and 4 bases from J, with 12 bases in between. The germline gives CDR1 MNHNS, CDR2 SASEGT. This CDR3 is 14 amino acids long. The CDR3 DNA reads as TGTGCCAGCAGTATAGAGTGGGAGAATCAGCCCCAGCATTTT. The encoded protein is CASSIEWENQPQHF.

The V and J genes are TRBV7-9 and TRBJ1-2; 8 bases are shared with TRBD1. The CDR3 has 13 amino acids. Trimming at V came to 5 bases and at J to 6 bases, leaving 5 bases not matched to a gene. Germline CDR1 SEHNR, CDR2 FQNEAQ (reference sequence). CDR3 protein: CASSLGQADGYTF. CDR3 DNA sequence: TGTGCCAGCAGCCTGGGACAGGCGGATGGCTACACCTTC.

The V call is TRBV29-1, the J call TRBJ2-3, with 7 bases lining up with TRBD2. Germline assignment: CDR1 SQVTM and CDR2 ANQGSEA. V lost 6 bases and J lost 2; bases outside the gene matches: 5. The CDR3 consists of 13 residues. The chain's CDR3 is CSVPSGTTDTQYF. The CDR3 nucleotides are TGCAGCGTGCCTAGCGGCACCACAGATACGCAGTATTTT.